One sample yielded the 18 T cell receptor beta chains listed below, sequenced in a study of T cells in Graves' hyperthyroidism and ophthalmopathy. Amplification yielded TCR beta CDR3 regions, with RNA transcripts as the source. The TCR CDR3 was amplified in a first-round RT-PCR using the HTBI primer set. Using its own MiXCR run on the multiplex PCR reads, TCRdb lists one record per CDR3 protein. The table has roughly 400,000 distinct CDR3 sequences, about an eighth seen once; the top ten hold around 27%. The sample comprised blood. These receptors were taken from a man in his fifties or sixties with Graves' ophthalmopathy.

Here the CDR3 DNA reads TGCAGTGCTAGACCCCAGCGGGGGGTCCACAATGAGCAGTTCTTC. Protein sequence: CSARPQRGVHNEQFF. The rearrangement joins TRBV20-1 to TRBJ2-1; 9 bases line up with TRBD2. CDR3 size: 15 residues. The V gene's germline CDR1 is DFQATT and CDR2 SNEGSKA (reference sequence). V lost 2 bases to trimming and J lost 5 bases; unmatched junction nucleotides: 7.

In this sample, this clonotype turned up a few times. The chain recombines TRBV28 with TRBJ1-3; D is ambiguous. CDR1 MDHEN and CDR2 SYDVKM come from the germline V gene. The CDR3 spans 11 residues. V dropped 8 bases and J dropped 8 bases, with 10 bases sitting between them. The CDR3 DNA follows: TGTGCCAGCTCGTCTCGGGACACCATATATTTT. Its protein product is CASSSRDTIYF.

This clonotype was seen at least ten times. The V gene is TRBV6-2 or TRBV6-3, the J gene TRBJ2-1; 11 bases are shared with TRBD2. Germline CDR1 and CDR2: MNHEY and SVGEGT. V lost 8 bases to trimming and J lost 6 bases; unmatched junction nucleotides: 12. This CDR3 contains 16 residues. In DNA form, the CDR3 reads TGTGCCAGCTCGGGACTAGCGGTCAACGGGGGCAATGAGCAGTTCTTC. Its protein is CASSGLAVNGGNEQFF.

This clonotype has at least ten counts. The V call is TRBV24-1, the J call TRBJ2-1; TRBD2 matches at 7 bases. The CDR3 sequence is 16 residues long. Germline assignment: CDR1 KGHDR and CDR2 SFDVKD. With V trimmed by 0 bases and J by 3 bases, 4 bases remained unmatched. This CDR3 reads CATSDLTGGFYNEQFF. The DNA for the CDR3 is TGTGCCACCAGTGATTTGACGGGAGGATTCTACAATGAGCAGTTCTTC.

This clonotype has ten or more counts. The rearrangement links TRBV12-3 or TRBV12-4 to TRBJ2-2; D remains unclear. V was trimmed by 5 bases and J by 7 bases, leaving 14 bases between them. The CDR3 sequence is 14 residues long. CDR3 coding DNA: TGTGCCAGCAGTCCGAACTCCTGGGGCGGGGAGCTGTTTTTT. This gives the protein CASSPNSWGGELFF.

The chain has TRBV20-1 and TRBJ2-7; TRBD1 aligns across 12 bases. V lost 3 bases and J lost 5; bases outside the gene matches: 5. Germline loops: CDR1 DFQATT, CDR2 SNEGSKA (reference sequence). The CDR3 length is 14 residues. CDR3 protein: CSASFRDRGHEQYF. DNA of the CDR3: TGCAGTGCTAGTTTCCGGGACAGGGGGCACGAGCAGTACTTC.

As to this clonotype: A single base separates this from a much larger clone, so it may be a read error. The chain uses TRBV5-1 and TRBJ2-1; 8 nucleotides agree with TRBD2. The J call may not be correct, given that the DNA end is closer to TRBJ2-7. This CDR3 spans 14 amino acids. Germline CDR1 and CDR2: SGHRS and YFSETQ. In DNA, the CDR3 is TGCGCCAGCAGCTTGGAGCGGGGGTACAATGAGCAGTACTTC. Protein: CASSLERGYNEQYF.

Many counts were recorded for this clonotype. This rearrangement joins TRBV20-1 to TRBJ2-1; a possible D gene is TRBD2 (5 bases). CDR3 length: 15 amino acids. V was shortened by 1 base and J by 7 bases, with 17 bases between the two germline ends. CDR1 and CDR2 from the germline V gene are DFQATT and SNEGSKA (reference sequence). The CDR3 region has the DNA TGCAGTGCTAGAGTAAATACTAGAATGACGAATGAGCAGTTCTTC. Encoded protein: CSARVNTRMTNEQFF.

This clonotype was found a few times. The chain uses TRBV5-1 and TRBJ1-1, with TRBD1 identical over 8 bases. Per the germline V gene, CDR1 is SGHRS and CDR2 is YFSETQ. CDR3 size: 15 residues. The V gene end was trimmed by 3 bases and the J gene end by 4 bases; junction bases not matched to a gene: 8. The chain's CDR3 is CASSYSGGRSTEAFF. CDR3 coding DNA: TGCGCCAGCAGCTACTCAGGGGGCAGGAGCACTGAAGCTTTCTTT.

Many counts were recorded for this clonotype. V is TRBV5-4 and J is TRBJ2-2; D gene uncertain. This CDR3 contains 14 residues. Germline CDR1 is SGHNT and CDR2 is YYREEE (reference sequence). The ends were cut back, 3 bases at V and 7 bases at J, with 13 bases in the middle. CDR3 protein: CASSSPAGGGELFF. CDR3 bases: TGTGCCAGCAGCTCCCCCGCTGGTGGCGGGGAGCTGTTTTTT.

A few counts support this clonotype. The CDR3: CAISGDNYEQYF. The DNA for the CDR3 is TGTGCCATCAGTGGTGATAACTACGAGCAGTACTTC. The chain is built from TRBV10-3 and TRBJ2-7, with D unclear. This CDR3 is built from 12 residues. Germline CDR1 and CDR2: ENHRY and SYGVKD. Between the trimmed V and J ends, which lost 4 bases and 3 bases, there was a span of 7 bases.

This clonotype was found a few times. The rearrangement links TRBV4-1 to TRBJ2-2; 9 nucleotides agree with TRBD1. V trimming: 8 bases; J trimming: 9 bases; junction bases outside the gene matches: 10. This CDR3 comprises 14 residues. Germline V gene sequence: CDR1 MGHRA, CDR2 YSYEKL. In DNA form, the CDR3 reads TGCGCCAGCGGGGGGACAGGGCCCTCCCGGGAGCTGTTTTTT. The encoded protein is CASGGTGPSRELFF.

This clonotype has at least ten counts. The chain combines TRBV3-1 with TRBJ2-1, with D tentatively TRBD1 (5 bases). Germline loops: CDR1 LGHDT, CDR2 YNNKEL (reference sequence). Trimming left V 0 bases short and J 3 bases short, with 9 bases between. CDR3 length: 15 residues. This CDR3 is CASSQEAQGYNEQFF. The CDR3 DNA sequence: TGTGCCAGCAGCCAAGAAGCGCAGGGCTACAATGAGCAGTTCTTC.

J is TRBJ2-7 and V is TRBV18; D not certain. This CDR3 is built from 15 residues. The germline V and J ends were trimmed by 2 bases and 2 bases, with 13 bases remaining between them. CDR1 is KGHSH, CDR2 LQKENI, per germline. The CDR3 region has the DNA TGTGCCAGCTCACCATCGGTACTTCAAACCTACGAGCAGTACTTC. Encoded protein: CASSPSVLQTYEQYF.

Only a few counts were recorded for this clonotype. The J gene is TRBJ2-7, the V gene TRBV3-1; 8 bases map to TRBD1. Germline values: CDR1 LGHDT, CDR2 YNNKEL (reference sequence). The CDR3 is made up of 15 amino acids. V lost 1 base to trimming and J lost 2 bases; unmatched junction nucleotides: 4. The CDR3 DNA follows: TGTGCCAGCAGCCAAGGGACAGGGTCGCCCTACGAGCAGTACTTC. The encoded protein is CASSQGTGSPYEQYF.

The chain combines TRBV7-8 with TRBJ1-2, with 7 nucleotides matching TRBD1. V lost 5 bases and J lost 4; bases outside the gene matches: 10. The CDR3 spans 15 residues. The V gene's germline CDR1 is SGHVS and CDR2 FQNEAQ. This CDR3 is CASSPEFPGGYGYTF. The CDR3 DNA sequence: TGTGCCAGCAGCCCTGAGTTCCCAGGGGGCTATGGCTACACCTTC.

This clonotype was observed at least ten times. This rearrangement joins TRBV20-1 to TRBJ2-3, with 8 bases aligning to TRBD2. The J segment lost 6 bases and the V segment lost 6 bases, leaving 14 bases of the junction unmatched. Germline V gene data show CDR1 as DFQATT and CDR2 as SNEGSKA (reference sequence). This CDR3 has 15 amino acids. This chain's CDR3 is CSAPVLAGRRDTQYF. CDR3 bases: TGCAGTGCCCCGGTCCTAGCGGGCCGACGGGATACGCAGTATTTT.

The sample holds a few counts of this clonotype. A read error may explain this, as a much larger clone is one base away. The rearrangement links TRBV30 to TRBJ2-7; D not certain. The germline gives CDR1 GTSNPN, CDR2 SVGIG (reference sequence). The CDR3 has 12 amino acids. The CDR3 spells CAWSAGPYKQYF. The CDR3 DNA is TGTGCCTGGAGTGCCGGTCCCTACAAGCAGTACTTC.